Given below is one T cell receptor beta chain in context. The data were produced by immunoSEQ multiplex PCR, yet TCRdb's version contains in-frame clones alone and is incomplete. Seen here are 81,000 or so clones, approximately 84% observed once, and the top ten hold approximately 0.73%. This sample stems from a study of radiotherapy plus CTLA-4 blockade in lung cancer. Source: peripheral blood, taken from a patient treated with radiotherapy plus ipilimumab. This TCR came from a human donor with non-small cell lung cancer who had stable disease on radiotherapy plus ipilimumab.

The CDR3, as DNA: TGTGCCGGGGGTAGACAGGGGAAACTGTTTTTT. Protein sequence: CAGGRQGKLFF. The chain links TRBV28 to TRBJ1-4, with 8 bases lining up with TRBD1. Germline loops: CDR1 MDHEN, CDR2 SYDVKM. V was pared by 11 bases and J by 11 bases, with 7 bases of the junction left unmatched. This CDR3 is built from 11 residues.